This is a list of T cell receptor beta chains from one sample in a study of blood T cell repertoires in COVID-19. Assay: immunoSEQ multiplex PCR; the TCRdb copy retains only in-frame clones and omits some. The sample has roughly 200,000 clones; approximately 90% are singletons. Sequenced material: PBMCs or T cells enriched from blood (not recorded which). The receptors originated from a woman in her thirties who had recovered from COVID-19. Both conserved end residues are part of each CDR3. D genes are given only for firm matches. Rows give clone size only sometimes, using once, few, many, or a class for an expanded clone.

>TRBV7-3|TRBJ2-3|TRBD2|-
TGTGCCAGCAGCCCAAGAGCGGGAGGTCTAGATACGCAGTATTTT
CASSPRAGGLDTQYF
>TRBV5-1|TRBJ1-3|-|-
TGCGCCAGCAGCTCGGACAGTACCTCTGGAAACACCATATATTTT
CASSSDSTSGNTIYF
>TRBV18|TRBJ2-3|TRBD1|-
TGTGCCAGCTCACCGGGACAGACCACAGATACGCAGTATTTT
CASSPGQTTDTQYF
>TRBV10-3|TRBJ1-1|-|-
TGTGCCATCGGCGGCGGGAACACTGAAGCTTTCTTT
CAIGGGNTEAFF
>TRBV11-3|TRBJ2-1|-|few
TGTGCCAGCAGCTTAGGGCTAGCAGCATACAATGAGCAGTTCTTC
CASSLGLAAYNEQFF
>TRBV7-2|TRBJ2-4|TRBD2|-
TGTGCCAGCAGCTTAGCACTAGCGGGGGGGCACATTCAGTACTTC
CASSLALAGGHIQYF
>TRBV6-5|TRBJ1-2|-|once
TGTGCCAGCAGTACCGTGGCGGCACGTATTAGCTACACCTTC
CASSTVAARISYTF
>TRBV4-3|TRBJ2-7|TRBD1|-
TGCGCCAGCAGCCTTGGGGACAGGGTAGGCTACGAGCAGTACTTC
CASSLGDRVGYEQYF
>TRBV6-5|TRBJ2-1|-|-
TGTGCCAGCAGTTACTCGGGGGGGGCCGACAATGAGCAGTTCTTC
CASSYSGGADNEQFF
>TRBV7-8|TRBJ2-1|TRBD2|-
TGTGCCAGCAGCTTAAGGCTAGCGGATTCCTACAATGAGCAGTTCTTC
CASSLRLADSYNEQFF
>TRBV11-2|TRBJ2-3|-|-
TGTGCCAGCAGCCTCGGGGCGGGGACGCAGTATTTT
CASSLGAGTQYF
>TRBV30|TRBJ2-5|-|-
TGTGCCTGGAGTGTACAAATTAAGGAGACCCAGTACTTC
CAWSVQIKETQYF
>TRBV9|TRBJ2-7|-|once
TGTGCCAGCAGCGTGGACACGGGTTTATCCTACGAGCAGTACTTC
CASSVDTGLSYEQYF
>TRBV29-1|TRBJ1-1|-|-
TGCAGCGTTGAAGATCAAATGAGAGCTCGAGGAGGAGCTGAAGCTTTCTTT
CSVEDQMRARGGAEAFF
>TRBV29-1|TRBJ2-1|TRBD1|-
TGCAGCGTTGTTCGGATTCAGGGGGCCACCTACAATGAGCAGTTCTTC
CSVVRIQGATYNEQFF
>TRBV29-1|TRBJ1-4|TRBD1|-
TGCAGCGGAGGTGACAGGGACGAAAAACTGTTTTTT
CSGGDRDEKLFF
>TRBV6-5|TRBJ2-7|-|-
TGTGCCAGCAGTTATGGGGGGAGCGGTGAGCAGTACTTC
CASSYGGSGEQYF
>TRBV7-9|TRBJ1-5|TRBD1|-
TGTGCCAGCAGCCTCAGGACAGGGGTCTCTGAACATAGCAATCAGCCCCAGCATTTT
CASSLRTGVSEHSNQPQHF
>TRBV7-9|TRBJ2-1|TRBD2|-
TGTGCCAGCAGCTCCAGGATGCGGGGGGCCTACAATGAGCAGTTCTTC
CASSSRMRGAYNEQFF
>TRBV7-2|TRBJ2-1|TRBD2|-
TGTGCCAGCAGCTTAGGTGGGACTAGCAAGGACGCCAATGAGCAGTTCTTC
CASSLGGTSKDANEQFF
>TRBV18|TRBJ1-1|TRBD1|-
TGTGCCAGCTCACCATATGAGACAGGGGCCGACACTGAAGCTTTCTTT
CASSPYETGADTEAFF
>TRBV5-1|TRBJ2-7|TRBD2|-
TGCGCCAGCAGCACGACTAGCGGGAGGTCCCACGAGCAGTACTTC
CASSTTSGRSHEQYF
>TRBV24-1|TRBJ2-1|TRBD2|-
TGTGCCACCAGTGGGACGGGAGGGCTCCTTACCTACAATGAGCAGTTCTTC
CATSGTGGLLTYNEQFF
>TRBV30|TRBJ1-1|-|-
TGTGCCTGGAGTCGGGGGGTGGGGACTGAAGCTTTCTTT
CAWSRGVGTEAFF
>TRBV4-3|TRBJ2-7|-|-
TGCGCCAGCAGCCAAGAGGTGGAGAGCGGGCGTACCTACGAGCAGTACTTC
CASSQEVESGRTYEQYF
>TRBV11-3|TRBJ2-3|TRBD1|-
TGTGCCAGCAGCTATAGGACAGGGGGCGTCGCAGATACGCAGTATTTT
CASSYRTGGVADTQYF
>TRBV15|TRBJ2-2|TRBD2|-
TGTGCCACCAGCAGAGGGGGCGGGAGAGCGAACACCGGGGAGCTGTTTTTT
CATSRGGGRANTGELFF
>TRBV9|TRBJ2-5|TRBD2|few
TGTGCCAGCAGCGTAGGACTAGCGGGGGGAAAAGAGACCCAGTACTTC
CASSVGLAGGKETQYF
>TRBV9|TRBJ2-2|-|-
TGTGCCAGCAGCGTAGCGTCAGGTCGCACCGGGGAGCTGTTTTTT
CASSVASGRTGELFF
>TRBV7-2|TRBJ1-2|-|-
TGTGCCAGCAGCTCGTACTCCAGCGAGTCGAACTATGGCTACACCTTC
CASSSYSSESNYGYTF
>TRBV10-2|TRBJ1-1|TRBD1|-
TGCGCCAGCAGTGCGACAGGGTTGGACACTGAAGCTTTCTTT
CASSATGLDTEAFF
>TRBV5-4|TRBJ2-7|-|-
TGTGCCAGCAGCTTGGCGGGAAGCGCCTACGAGCAGTACTTC
CASSLAGSAYEQYF
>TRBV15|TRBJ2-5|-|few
TGTGCCACCAGTAATTATTGGGCGGGTGACCAAGAGACCCAGTACTTC
CATSNYWAGDQETQYF
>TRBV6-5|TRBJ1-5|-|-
TGTGCCAGCAGAAGTCAGGGGTCCAATCAGCCCCAGCATTTT
CASRSQGSNQPQHF
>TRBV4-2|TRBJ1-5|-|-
TGTGCCAGCAGCCAATTCGCGGATAGCAATCAGCCCCAGCATTTT
CASSQFADSNQPQHF
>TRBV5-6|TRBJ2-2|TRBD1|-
TGTGCCAGCAGCTTGGGGGACAGGGGCCCCGGGGAGCTGTTTTTT
CASSLGDRGPGELFF
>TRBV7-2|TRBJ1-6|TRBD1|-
TGTGCCAGCAGCCCGGGACAGGGAGTTTCTTCACCCCTCCACTTT
CASSPGQGVSSPLHF
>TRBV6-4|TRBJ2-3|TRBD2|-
TGTGCCAGCAGTGCGACGGGGGGAAGCACAGATACGCAGTATTTT
CASSATGGSTDTQYF
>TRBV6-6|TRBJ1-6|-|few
TGTGCCAGCGCGACGGGAGGTAGCTCCTATAATTCACCCCTCCACTTT
CASATGGSSYNSPLHF
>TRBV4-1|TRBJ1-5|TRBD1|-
TGCGCCAGCAGCCAGGAGGGACAGGTAACTCAGCCCCAGCATTTT
CASSQEGQVTQPQHF
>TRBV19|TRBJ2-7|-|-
TGTGCCAGTAGTTTAAACCTAGCGCCTCCCTACGAGCAGTACTTC
CASSLNLAPPYEQYF
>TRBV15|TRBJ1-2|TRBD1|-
TGTGCCACCAGCAGAGTGGGGACAGGGGATAAAGGCTACACCTTC
CATSRVGTGDKGYTF
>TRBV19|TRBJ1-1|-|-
TGTGCCAGTAGTATAGACACAACAGGACGGACTGAAGCTTTCTTT
CASSIDTTGRTEAFF
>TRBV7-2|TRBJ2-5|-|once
TGTGCCAGCAGCTTATACAGGGACCAAGAGACCCAGTACTTC
CASSLYRDQETQYF
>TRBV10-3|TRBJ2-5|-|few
TGTGCCATCAGTGGGCGGGGCCAAGAGACCCAGTACTTC
CAISGRGQETQYF
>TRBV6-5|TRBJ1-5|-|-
TGTGCCAGCAAGCCAGGCCGAAGCAATCAGCCCCAGCATTTT
CASKPGRSNQPQHF
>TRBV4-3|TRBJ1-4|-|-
TGCGCCAGCAGCCAGGGGGGGGTTCGGGAAAAACTGTTTTTT
CASSQGGVREKLFF
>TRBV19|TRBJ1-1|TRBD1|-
TGTGCCAGTAGTTGGGACAGGGGGCCGAACACTGAAGCTTTCTTT
CASSWDRGPNTEAFF
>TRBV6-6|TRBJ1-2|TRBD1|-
TGTGCCAGCAGTTATTCCGGGACAGGGAATGGCTACACCTTC
CASSYSGTGNGYTF
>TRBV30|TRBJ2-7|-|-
TGTGCCTGGAAACGCGGCGGGGAATCCTACGAGCAGTACTTC
CAWKRGGESYEQYF
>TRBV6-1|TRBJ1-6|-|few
TGTGCCAGCAGTGAAGGTCTGGGGGCGGAGGATAATTCACCCCTCCACTTT
CASSEGLGAEDNSPLHF
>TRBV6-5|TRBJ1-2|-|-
TGTGCCAGCAGTAATCGACAGCGAGCTAACTATGGCTACACCTTC
CASSNRQRANYGYTF
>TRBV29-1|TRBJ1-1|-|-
TGCAGCGTTGAAAGGGGCCCCCAGGGTGAAGCTTTCTTT
CSVERGPQGEAFF
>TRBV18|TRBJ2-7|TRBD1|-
TGTGCCAGCTCACCTCAACCCGGGACAGGGCGGTACGAGCAGTACTTC
CASSPQPGTGRYEQYF
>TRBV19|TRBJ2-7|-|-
TGTGCCAGTAGTATAGGAGGGTACGAGCAGTACTTC
CASSIGGYEQYF
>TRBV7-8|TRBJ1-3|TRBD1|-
TGTGCCAGCAGCTTAGCGCTGGGACAGGGGGTAGGAAACACCATATATTTT
CASSLALGQGVGNTIYF